This T cell receptor beta chain was captured in a study of metastatic and nonmetastatic thyroid tumors. Background on the study: Across blood and tumor or nodule tissue, repertoires from malignant and benign thyroid patients were compared with one another. Whole-study findings and limits: Versus benign nodules, malignant thyroid tumors reportedly had significantly higher TCR beta diversity, in blood and tumor.

Original methodology: Between-group CDR3 differences, defined by clinicopathological status, yielded a distant-metastasis classifier for papillary thyroid cancer. With MiXCR, TCRdb reprocessed the PCR reads. TCRdb assigned the V and J calls; the authors' analysis was not used. Counted here are 37,000 or so clones, about 17% occurring once; the ten biggest clones make up around 4%. Per germline, CDR1 MNHNS and CDR2 SASEGT. The CDR3 consists of 17 residues. V lost 7 bases to trimming and J lost 0 bases; unmatched junction nucleotides: 8. This clone was seen repeatedly, ten times or more. Antigen unknown. Every patient was untreated before thyroid surgery.

The receptor comes from a female donor with papillary thyroid cancer or a benign thyroid nodule (not recorded which). Some clones in this sample may be carry-over from other donors' samples. The sample was blood. The chain recombines TRBV6-1 with TRBJ2-1, with 11 nucleotides matching TRBD2. The CDR3 sequence: CASTLRLAGSSYNEQFF. CDR3 coding DNA: TGTGCCAGCACCTTAAGACTAGCGGGGAGCTCCTACAATGAGCAGTTCTTC.